This T cell receptor beta chain was recovered during a study of T cell responses to AZD1222 COVID-19 vaccine. Study outcomes and limitations: Females made up more of the donors, who were largely white British, and clonal diversity may have come out too low. Sampling captured repertoires only after the peak T cell response.

This CDR3 region has 13 residues. The germline V gene has CDR1 SNHLY and CDR2 FYNNEI. V gave up 5 bases and J gave up 5 bases, with 13 bases separating them. Measured with immunoSEQ multiplex PCR; TCRdb has only the in-frame clones, and not every one. There are roughly 70,000 clones in the sample; over 80% occur only once, and 6.3% lies in the top ten. This clone was seen only once. Its antigen is as yet unknown. The TCR originated in an adult who received the MenACWY meningococcal vaccine as a control. The chain uses TRBV2 and TRBJ2-7; a weak D match, TRBD1 (5 bases). The material sequenced was peripheral blood, taken 28 days after the second dose of the MenACWY control vaccine. The CDR3 sequence is CASSPGGRDEQYF. CDR3 bases: TGTGCCAGCAGTCCAGGCGGCAGGGACGAGCAGTACTTC. The full variable domain, with the rest looked up from reference TRBV2 and TRBJ2-7, is EPEVTQTPSHQVTQMGQEVILRCVPISNHLYFYWYRQILGQKVEFLVSFYNNEISEKSEIFDDQFSVERPDGSNFTLKIRSTKLEDSAMYFCASSPGGRDEQYFGPGTRLTVT.